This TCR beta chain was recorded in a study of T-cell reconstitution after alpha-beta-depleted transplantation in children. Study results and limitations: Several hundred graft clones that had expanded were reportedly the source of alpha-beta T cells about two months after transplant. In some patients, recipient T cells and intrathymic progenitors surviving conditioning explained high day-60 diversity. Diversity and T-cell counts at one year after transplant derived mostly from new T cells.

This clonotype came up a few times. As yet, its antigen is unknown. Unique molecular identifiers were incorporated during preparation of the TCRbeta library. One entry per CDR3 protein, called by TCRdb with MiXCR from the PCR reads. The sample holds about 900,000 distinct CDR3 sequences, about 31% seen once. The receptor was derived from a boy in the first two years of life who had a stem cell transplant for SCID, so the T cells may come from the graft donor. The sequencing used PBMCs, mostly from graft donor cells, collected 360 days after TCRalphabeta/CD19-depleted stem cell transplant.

The CDR3 region has the DNA TGTGCCAGCAGTTTATCCAGCCAGTTCCAAGAGACCCAGTACTTC. It encodes CASSLSSQFQETQYF. The V call is TRBV27, the J call TRBJ2-5; D gene unclear. Looked up from germline, CDR1 is MNHEY and CDR2 is SMNVEV (reference sequence). The V and J ends lost 0 bases and 1 base respectively, with 9 bases between them. The CDR3 length is 15 residues.